This passage covers 3 T cell receptor beta chains from one sample sequenced in a study of tumor-infiltrating lymphocytes in primary liver carcinoma. Co-extracting RNA and DNA was done with about 20-34 mg of unsorted bulk tissue as input. The template, 500 ng total RNA, yielded TCR beta cDNA made with a constant-region primer. A slightly modified ARM-PCR protocol with three nested multiplex PCR rounds produced these TCR beta libraries. Use of TRBV1-TRBV30 forward primers with a C-beta reverse primer characterized the first two PCR rounds, which lasted around 9 cycles each. In TCRdb, the multiplex PCR reads were re-called with MiXCR into one record per CDR3 protein. The repertoire consists of more than 100,000 distinct CDR3 sequences, with less than 80% occurring once and the leading ten covering approximately 9.7%. Material: liver tumor tissue from sampling region 1. Subset specified: tumor region T1, superior pole. These receptors were obtained from a woman aged 55-70 years with primary liver carcinoma and hepatitis B virus infection.

The chain combines TRBV2 with TRBJ2-5, with D hard to call. The CDR3 spans 11 residues. In germline, CDR1 is SNHLY, CDR2 FYNNEI. V lost 7 bases and J lost 7, with 10 bases in between. The DNA for the CDR3 is TGTGCCAGCAAGGCAGGCCGGACCCAGTACTTC. Protein product: CASKAGRTQYF.

The rearrangement uses TRBV12-3 or TRBV12-4 and TRBJ2-1; 11 bases agree with TRBD2. The CDR3 is 15 residues long. V lost 6 bases to trimming and J lost 2 bases; unmatched junction nucleotides: 3. The CDR3 bases are TGTGCCAGCAGGCAGGGACTAGCGGCCTACAATGAGCAGTTCTTC. Translated: CASRQGLAAYNEQFF.

This clonotype was observed many times. This may stem from a read error, because a much larger clone lies one nucleotide away. V and J are TRBV11-2 and TRBJ2-1; a weak D match, TRBD1 (6 bases). The V end lost 5 bases, the J end lost 8 bases, and 19 bases lay between the germline ends. Germline CDR1 reads SGHAT; CDR2 reads FQNNGV. This CDR3 has 15 residues. CDR3 loop: CASSDRGRGWDEQFF. CDR3 nucleotide sequence: TGTGCCAGCAGCGACCGGGGCAGGGGTTGGGATGAGCAGTTCTTC.